Presented here are 26 T cell receptor beta chains from one specimen sequenced in a study of CD8+ T cells in alopecia areata. It was cDNA, reverse transcribed from extracted RNA, that served as the sequencing template. Method: immunoSEQ multiplex PCR; TCRdb's copy keeps in-frame clones and lacks some. This table holds 150,000 to 190,000 clones, 45% to 60% found once. Source: CD8+ T cells sorted from blood, taken at week 0. These receptors were collected from a human donor with alopecia areata.

This sequence joins TRBV7-8 and TRBJ1-5; 8 nucleotides agree with TRBD1. Germline V gene sequence: CDR1 SGHVS, CDR2 FQNEAQ. This CDR3 has 16 amino acids. With 1 base clipped from V and 6 bases from J, the junction kept 8 bases outside the gene matches. In DNA, the CDR3 is TGTGCCAGCAGCTTAGGGACAGGGATGATCGGTCAGCCCCAGCATTTT. Its protein is CASSLGTGMIGQPQHF.

Only a few counts were recorded for this clone. CDR3 region: CATSIRRGYEQYF. The CDR3, as DNA: TGTGCCACCAGCATAAGGCGGGGGTACGAGCAGTACTTC. The rearrangement joins TRBV15 to TRBJ2-7; TRBD2 matches at 7 bases. The CDR3 is made up of 13 amino acids. The V segment lost 4 bases and the J segment 4 bases; nucleotides outside the gene matches: 4. The germline CDR1 and CDR2 sequences are LNHNV and YYDKDF (reference sequence).

This clone was detected only a few times. The V call is TRBV29-1, the J call TRBJ2-6; no firm D call. Germline V gene lookup returns CDR1 SQVTM and CDR2 ANQGSEA. V was pared by 7 bases and J by 0 bases, with 10 bases between. This CDR3 is built from 14 residues. The CDR3 DNA reads TGCAGCGCCTACAGCCTCTCTGGGGCCAACGTCCTGACTTTC. Translation: CSAYSLSGANVLTF.

The gene calls are TRBV2 and TRBJ2-1; no reliable D call. The V gene's germline CDR1 is SNHLY and CDR2 FYNNEI. There are 9 residues in the CDR3. V shed 5 bases and J shed 8 bases, with 1 base lying between them. The CDR3 sequence: CASSHEQFF. For the CDR3, the DNA is TGTGCCAGCAGTCATGAGCAGTTCTTC.

This clone was counted only a few times. This sequence joins TRBV23-1 and TRBJ1-2; D perhaps matches TRBD1 (5 bases). TRBV23-1 is labeled an ORF, and its function is uncertain. The V gene lost 1 base and the J gene lost 6 bases, with 18 bases spanning the gap. The CDR3 has 16 amino acids. DNA of the CDR3: TGCGCCAGCAGTCAATATCGTGCCAGGGAGAAACATGGCTACACCTTC. Translation: CASSQYRAREKHGYTF.

V and J are TRBV30 and TRBJ2-7, with a tentative D call TRBD1 (5 bases). CDR3 length: 11 amino acids. V dropped 6 bases and J dropped 2 bases, with 8 bases sitting between them. CDR1 is GTSNPN and CDR2 is SVGIG in the germline V gene (reference sequence). DNA for the CDR3: TGTGCCTGCAGGGAAACCTACGAGCAGTACTTC. Protein sequence: CACRETYEQYF.

V gene TRBV6-1 combines with J gene TRBJ2-5; the D gene could be TRBD1 or TRBD2 (5 bases each). CDR1 and CDR2 from the germline V gene are MNHNS and SASEGT. V gave up 2 bases and J gave up 5 bases, with 12 bases separating them. CDR3 length: 14 amino acids. The CDR3: CASSEWDQRETQYF. The CDR3 coding sequence is TGTGCCAGCAGTGAATGGGACCAGAGGGAGACCCAGTACTTC.

This chain links TRBV6-5 with TRBJ2-4; 7 bases align to TRBD1. The CDR3 extends over 14 amino acids. The V gene end was trimmed by 6 bases and the J gene end by 3 bases; junction bases not matched to a gene: 5. Germline V gene lookup returns CDR1 MNHEY and CDR2 SVGAGI. In DNA form, the CDR3 reads TGTGCCAGCAGCCCAACAGGGGTCAAAAACATTCAGTACTTC. Translating it yields CASSPTGVKNIQYF.

The chain is built from TRBV30 and TRBJ1-1; possibly TRBD1 for D (6 bases). Germline loops: CDR1 GTSNPN, CDR2 SVGIG (reference sequence). The V end lost 4 bases, the J end lost 3 bases, and 12 bases lay between the germline ends. The CDR3 totals 13 residues. Here the CDR3 reads CAWNPGADTEAFF. The CDR3 DNA sequence: TGTGCCTGGAACCCGGGGGCGGACACTGAAGCTTTCTTT.

This clone came up once. The genes are TRBV25-1 and TRBJ1-4; a weak D match, TRBD1 (5 bases). The germline V gene has CDR1 MGHDK and CDR2 SYGVNS. V lost 6 bases and J 8 bases, leaving 13 bases between the germline ends. The CDR3 consists of 13 residues. In DNA, the CDR3 is TGTGCCAGCAGGGACACCTCTGGGGAAAAACTGTTTTTT. This encodes CASRDTSGEKLFF.

This clone was observed once. The V and J genes are TRBV7-3 and TRBJ1-6; no clear D. CDR3 length: 13 amino acids. The V gene's germline CDR1 is SGHTA and CDR2 FQGTGA. Trimming shortened V by 3 bases and J by 10 bases, and 10 bases separated the two germline ends. The CDR3 bases are TGTGCCAGCAGCTTGGTTACAGACTCACCCCTCCACTTT. It translates to CASSLVTDSPLHF.

This clone was recorded a few times. This chain uses TRBV30 with TRBJ1-5; 12 positions agree with TRBD1. Germline V gene data show CDR1 as GTSNPN and CDR2 as SVGIG (reference sequence). V shed 1 base, J shed 6 bases, and the junction held 4 bases outside the gene matches. The CDR3 loop spans 15 amino acids. CDR3 nucleotide sequence: TGTGCCTGGAGTGCCGGGACAGGGGGCGGTCAGCCCCAGCATTTT. This encodes CAWSAGTGGGQPQHF.

This chain connects TRBV4-3 to TRBJ1-2, with D possibly being TRBD1 (6 bases). Germline CDR1 and CDR2: LGHNA and YSLEER. This CDR3 has 14 residues. V lost 0 bases and J lost 8, with 13 bases in between. CDR3 loop: CASSQDRAGDGYTF. The CDR3 DNA sequence: TGCGCCAGCAGCCAAGATCGGGCAGGGGACGGCTACACCTTC.

This clone was observed a few times. The chain is built from TRBV5-6 and TRBJ2-1; 8 nucleotides align to TRBD1. This CDR3 has 12 amino acids. The germline V gene encodes CDR1 SGHDT and CDR2 YYEEEE. V lost 5 bases to trimming and J lost 10 bases; unmatched junction nucleotides: 5. The CDR3 DNA reads as TGTGCCAGCAGATTCAGGGGGCGCGAGCAGTTCTTC. It specifies CASRFRGREQFF.

The gene calls are TRBV4-3 and TRBJ2-3; D tentatively fits TRBD1 or TRBD2 (5 bases each). Trimming removed 4 bases at V and 2 bases at J, with 13 bases between. Germline CDR1 LGHNA, CDR2 YSLEER. The CDR3 runs to 15 residues. The CDR3 sequence: CASSPRDDSTDTQYF. CDR3 coding DNA: TGCGCCAGCAGCCCCCGGGACGACTCCACAGATACGCAGTATTTT.

This clone was seen a few times. The chain carries TRBV13 and TRBJ1-1; D is ambiguous. V was pared by 5 bases and J by 5 bases, with 15 bases between. The CDR3 has 14 residues. Germline CDR1 and CDR2: PRHDT and FYEKMQ (reference sequence). CDR3 sequence (DNA): TGTGCCAGCAGCCCCGTGGTGGGAATGACTGAAGCTTTCTTT. It codes for CASSPVVGMTEAFF.

This chain uses TRBV27 with TRBJ2-1, with 10 positions matching TRBD1. The CDR3 length is 16 residues. Per the germline V gene, CDR1 is MNHEY and CDR2 is SMNVEV (reference sequence). Unmatched junction bases numbered 8, after V lost 2 bases and J lost 7 bases. The CDR3 is CASSLDGTGVWNEQFF. CDR3 coding DNA: TGTGCCAGCAGTTTAGACGGGACAGGGGTTTGGAATGAGCAGTTCTTC.

This clone was recorded a few times. This chain links TRBV5-6 with TRBJ2-7; the match to TRBD1 covers 9 bases. This CDR3 has 14 amino acids. V was clipped by 3 bases and J by 4 bases; unmatched bases: 5. CDR1 and CDR2 (germline): SGHDT, YYEEEE. The CDR3 nucleotides read TGTGCCAGCAGCTCCGGGACAGGGTTGTACGAGCAGTACTTC. Translation: CASSSGTGLYEQYF.

The V and J genes are TRBV4-1 and TRBJ1-1; D possibly corresponds to TRBD1 (6 bases). The CDR3 has 15 residues. V lost 2 bases, J lost 2 bases, and 12 bases lay in between. The germline V gene encodes CDR1 MGHRA and CDR2 YSYEKL. DNA of the CDR3: TGCGCCAGCAGCCAATTGTTGACAGGTAACACTGAAGCTTTCTTT. Translation: CASSQLLTGNTEAFF.

The chain carries TRBV5-1 and TRBJ2-7; possibly TRBD1 or TRBD2 for D (5 bases each). The length of the CDR3 is 11 residues. Per germline, CDR1 SGHRS and CDR2 YFSETQ. Between the trimmed V and J ends, which lost 4 bases and 9 bases, there was a span of 11 bases. The CDR3 loop is CASSGTGGQYF. The CDR3 DNA is TGCGCCAGCAGCGGAACTGGGGGGCAGTACTTC.

The chain has TRBV13 and TRBJ1-1; 7 bases fit TRBD1. The CDR3 is made up of 15 amino acids. The V gene's germline CDR1 is PRHDT and CDR2 FYEKMQ (reference sequence). With V trimmed by 8 bases and J by 4 bases, 13 bases remained unmatched. The CDR3 DNA reads as TGTGCCAGCCCCGGACCGGGACAGACATTCACTGAAGCTTTCTTT. Translating gives CASPGPGQTFTEAFF.

For the CDR3, the DNA is TGTGCCAGCAGCCCTCAGGGAAGTGAAAAACTGTTTTTT. It specifies CASSPQGSEKLFF. V and J are TRBV9 and TRBJ1-4, with D tentatively TRBD1 (5 bases). The CDR3 sequence is 13 residues long. The germline V gene encodes CDR1 SGDLS and CDR2 YYNGEE. V shed 4 bases and J shed 7 bases, with 11 bases lying between them.

This clone was observed a single time. The chain links TRBV4-3 to TRBJ2-7; D unresolved. Germline V gene sequence: CDR1 LGHNA, CDR2 YSLEER. The CDR3 sequence is 14 residues long. The V gene lost 0 bases and the J gene lost 3 bases, with 9 bases spanning the gap. The CDR3 DNA is TGCGCCAGCAGCCAAGATAAGGCAGACTACGAGCAGTACTTC. Its translation: CASSQDKADYEQYF.

This clone was recorded a few times. The rearrangement uses TRBV4-3 and TRBJ1-1; D not certain. Germline V lookup: CDR1 LGHNA, CDR2 YSLEER. Trimming took 4 bases from V and 4 from J, leaving 10 bases between them. This CDR3 spans 13 amino acids. The chain's CDR3 is CASSPIPGTEAFF. CDR3 in DNA: TGCGCCAGCAGCCCTATCCCCGGCACTGAAGCTTTCTTT.

V usage is TRBV23-1 and J usage is TRBJ1-2; TRBD1 aligns across 7 bases. TRBV23-1 is flagged as an ORF with uncertain function. CDR3 size: 13 residues. V trimming: 6 bases; J trimming: 5 bases; junction bases outside the gene matches: 6. CDR3 sequence reads: CASRDRILYGYTF. DNA of the CDR3: TGCGCCAGCAGGGACAGGATACTTTATGGCTACACCTTC.

This chain connects TRBV19 to TRBJ2-7; possible D gene TRBD2, 7 bases. CDR1 LNHDA and CDR2 SQIVND come from the germline V gene (reference sequence). V was clipped by 3 bases and J by 5 bases, with 11 bases between them. This CDR3 is 13 amino acids long. In DNA form, the CDR3 reads TGTGCCAGTAGTATCGGGGGGCCGAACGAGCAGTACTTC. Translating gives CASSIGGPNEQYF. The full variable domain, in which reference TRBV19 and TRBJ2-7 provide the parts outside the CDR3, is DGGITQSPKYLFRKEGQNVTLSCEQNLNHDAMYWYRQDPGQGLRLIYYSQIVNDFQKGDIAEGYSVSREKKESFPLTVTSAQKNPTAFYLCASSIGGPNEQYFGPGTRLTVT.